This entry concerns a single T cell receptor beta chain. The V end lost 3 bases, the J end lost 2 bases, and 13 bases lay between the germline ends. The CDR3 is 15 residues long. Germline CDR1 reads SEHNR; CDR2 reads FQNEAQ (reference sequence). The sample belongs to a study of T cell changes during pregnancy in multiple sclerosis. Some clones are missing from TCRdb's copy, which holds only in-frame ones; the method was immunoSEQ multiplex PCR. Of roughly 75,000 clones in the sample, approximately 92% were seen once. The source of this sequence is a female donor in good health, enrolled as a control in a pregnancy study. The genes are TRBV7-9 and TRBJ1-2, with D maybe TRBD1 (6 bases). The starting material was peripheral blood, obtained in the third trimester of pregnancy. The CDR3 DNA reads TGTGCCAGCAGCTTGGGGGCAGGGTCAAACTATGGCTACACCTTC. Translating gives CASSLGAGSNYGYTF.